The clone carrying this T cell receptor (beta chain) has a single count. Per the original methods: Reference gene primer amplification yielded estimated nucleated cell counts. The data were produced by immunoSEQ multiplex PCR, yet TCRdb's version contains in-frame clones alone and is incomplete. For V, J and clone size, that table is used; D and trimming come from the DNA. The data show approximately 250,000 clones, 85% to 90% seen once. These data belong to a study of blood T cell repertoires in COVID-19. Participants, roughly 18 to 90 years old, spanned approximately 26 US areas. Participants' own reports of clinical history determined their cohort assignment. CDR3 length: 15 amino acids. V lost 0 bases, J lost 2 bases, and 4 bases stayed unmatched. Germline V gene data show CDR1 as SGHTA and CDR2 as FQGNSA.

Sequencing was performed on PBMCs or T cells enriched from blood (not recorded which). The receptor was isolated from a woman aged 30 to 39 with acute COVID-19. The V gene is TRBV7-2, the J gene TRBJ2-7; 7 positions match TRBD1. The chain's CDR3 is CASSLAPGGPYEQYF. The CDR3 DNA reads TGTGCCAGCAGCTTAGCGCCAGGGGGTCCCTACGAGCAGTACTTC.